The 5 T cell receptor beta chains below all came from one sample that was sequenced in a study of OX40 agonist ivuxolimab in advanced cancers. Assay: immunoSEQ multiplex PCR; the TCRdb copy retains only in-frame clones and omits some. This table holds tens of thousands of clones, 70% to 90% found once. Sequences were derived from CD4+ or CD8+ T cells sorted from blood, sampled in a trial of the OX40 agonist ivuxolimab. The receptors come from an adult with an advanced solid tumor such as melanoma, head and neck, liver or kidney cancer.

The rearrangement uses TRBV7-8 and TRBJ2-7; D not resolved. V lost 3 bases, J lost 0 bases, and 12 bases lay in between. Per the germline V gene, CDR1 is SGHVS and CDR2 is FQNEAQ. The CDR3 loop spans 15 amino acids. As DNA, the CDR3 is TGTGCCAGCAGCTTGGGGTGGGGAAGCTCCTACGAGCAGTACTTC. Protein sequence: CASSLGWGSSYEQYF.

The rearrangement links TRBV10-3 to TRBJ1-5; D gene unclear. The germline V gene has CDR1 ENHRY and CDR2 SYGVKD. The CDR3 is made up of 14 amino acids. With 4 bases removed from V and 5 bases from J, the gap between germline ends came to 12 bases. As DNA, the CDR3 is TGTGCCATCAGTGTCCGCCTTGACGATCAGCCCCAGCATTTT. The encoded protein is CAISVRLDDQPQHF.

This chain joins TRBV19 and TRBJ2-6; 9 bases are a match to TRBD1. The CDR3 runs to 18 residues. Trimming took 3 bases from V and 1 from J; bases not matched to a gene: 7. The germline V gene encodes CDR1 LNHDA and CDR2 SQIVND (reference sequence). CDR3 coding DNA: TGTGCCAGTAGTATGGGACAGGGACGACTATCTGGGGCCAACGTCCTGACTTTC. Translated, it gives CASSMGQGRLSGANVLTF.

The chain uses TRBV18 and TRBJ2-1; possible D gene TRBD1, 6 bases. The CDR3 loop spans 12 amino acids. CDR1 is KGHSH and CDR2 is LQKENI in the germline V gene. The V and J ends lost 3 bases and 14 bases respectively, with 14 bases between them. CDR3 bases: TGTGCCAGCTCACCCATACAGGGCTCGGAGTTCTTC. It specifies CASSPIQGSEFF. The complete variable domain, with remaining parts taken from reference TRBV18 and TRBJ2-1, reads NAGVMQNPRHLVRRRGQEARLRCSPMKGHSHVYWYRQLPEEGLKFMVYLQKENIIDESGMPKERFSAEFPKEGPSILRIQQVVRGDSAAYFCASSPIQGSEFFGPGTRLTVL.

The rearrangement uses TRBV29-1 and TRBJ2-3, with D perhaps given as TRBD1 or TRBD2 (5 bases each). The ends were cut back, 2 bases at V and 4 bases at J, with 22 bases in the middle. The germline V gene has CDR1 SQVTM and CDR2 ANQGSEA. CDR3 length: 17 amino acids. The CDR3: CSVERGSPGVGADTQYF. The CDR3 coding sequence is TGCAGCGTTGAAAGGGGTAGCCCCGGTGTGGGGGCAGATACGCAGTATTTT.